This TCR beta chain came from a study of blood T cell repertoires in COVID-19 (dated by TCRdb to about 2020). Study-level background: The collaborator samples originated in the United States, Italy and Spain and spanned the acute and convalescent phases of COVID-19. Nearly every sample came with metadata listing a de-identified subject ID, COVID-19 status, age in years and sex. The repertoires were released in a freely available public database meant as a resource for research on the immune response to SARS-CoV-2. Where HLA class I and class II types were available, the types were taken from metadata supplied by the sample provider, not from assay-based typing. The prospective study material was composed of cDNA or gDNA derived from T cells, B-cell-depleted T cells, or PBMCs. The dataset comprised deeply sampled blood TCRbeta repertoires from subjects exposed to, actively infected with, or recovered from COVID-19. Samples were obtained from the ongoing ImmuneRACE study (first 160 participants) and from over 1,000 subjects provided by 6 global collaborators.

The CDR3 has 15 amino acids, counting the end cysteine and phenylalanine. Only the CDR3 part of the read is kept: 45 bases, read in frame from the first base. For CDR1 and CDR2, the germline V gene (reference sequence) lists MNHNY and SVGAGI. Trimming costs V 5 bases and J 0 bases, and their ends lie 13 bases apart. With respect to this clone: Its antigen is currently not known. No clone much larger than this one lies a single base away; base qualities are absent.

TCRbeta CDR3 regions were amplified from genomic DNA using the immunoSEQ Assay, a bias-controlled multiplex PCR. The study's own analysis went as follows. Nucleated cell counts per sample were estimated from amplification of reference gene primers within the assay. To quantify the absolute abundance of each unique TCRbeta CDR3 rearrangement, sequence reads were collapsed and filtered. Productive Simpson clonality was computed per sample as the square root of Simpson's diversity index over productive rearrangements. TCRdb stores this immuneACCESS table with in-frame sequences only. Part of the clones is absent; in the studies checked, under half of the shortfall reflects unresolved V genes, and no reason is known for the rest. D and trimming come from the DNA, and the V and J calls and clone size come from that table. In all, the sample holds fewer than 400,000 clones, and around 82% of those were seen once. Jointly, the top ten make up roughly 3% of the sample.

The collaborating institutions used their own protocols to collect whole blood in K2EDTA tubes. For TCRbeta analysis, collaborator samples were shipped as frozen whole blood, as isolated PBMCs, or as DNA extracted from either sample type. Summary of the overall study and its limitations: The quantity of clinical and demographic metadata differed by source and by participant and was supplied without curation.

The chain couples TRBV6-6 to TRBJ1-1; the D gene cannot be resolved reliably. This clonotype was sampled from a man aged 25-40 years with active or convalescent COVID-19. What was sequenced was peripheral blood. At the DNA level, the sequence is TGTGCCAGCAGTCCTTCACTATTCATGAACACTGAAGCTTTCTTT. This codes for CASSPSLFMNTEAFF.